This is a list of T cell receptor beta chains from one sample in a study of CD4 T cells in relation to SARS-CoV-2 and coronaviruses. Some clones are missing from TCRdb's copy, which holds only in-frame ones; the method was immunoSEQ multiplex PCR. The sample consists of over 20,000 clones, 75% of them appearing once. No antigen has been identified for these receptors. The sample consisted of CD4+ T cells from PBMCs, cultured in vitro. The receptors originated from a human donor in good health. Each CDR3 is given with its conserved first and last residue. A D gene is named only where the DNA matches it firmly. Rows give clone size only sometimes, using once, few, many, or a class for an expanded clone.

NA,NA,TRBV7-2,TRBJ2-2,TGTGCCAGCCAGATGGACCAAGGCACCGGGGAGCTGTTTTTT,CASQMDQGTGELFF
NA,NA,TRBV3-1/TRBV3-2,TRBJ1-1,TGTGCCAGCAGCCCAGCGAACACTGAAGCTTTCTTT,CASSPANTEAFF
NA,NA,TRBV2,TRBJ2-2,TGTGCCAGCAGTGATCGCCGGGCCGGGGAGCTGTTTTTT,CASSDRRAGELFF
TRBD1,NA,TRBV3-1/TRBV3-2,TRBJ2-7,TGTGCCAGCAGCCAAGGTCCGACAGGGTTGCTCTTC,CASSQGPTGLLF
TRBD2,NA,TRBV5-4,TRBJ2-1,TGTGCCAGCAGCTTGGGTGGTAGCGGGGACAATGAGCAGTTCTTC,CASSLGGSGDNEQFF
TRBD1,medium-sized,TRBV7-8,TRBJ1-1,TGTGCCAGCAGCACGCGAGAGGGGGCGCGAGCTGAAGCTTTCTTT,CASSTREGARAEAFF
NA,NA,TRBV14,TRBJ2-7,TGTGCCAGCAGTAAGGTCACTTACTACGAGCAGTACTTC,CASSKVTYYEQYF
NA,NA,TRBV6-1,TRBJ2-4,TGTGCCAGCAGTGAAGTGGGGAGCAAAAACATTCAGTACTTC,CASSEVGSKNIQYF
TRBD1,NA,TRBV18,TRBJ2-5,TGTGCCAGCTTAGGGACAGGGGGCCGGTCCCAACAAGAGACCCAGTACTTC,CASLGTGGRSQQETQYF
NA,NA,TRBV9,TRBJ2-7,TGTGCCAGCAGCGTAGGGGCGACTTCTTACGAGCAGTACTTC,CASSVGATSYEQYF
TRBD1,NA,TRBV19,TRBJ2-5,TGTGCCAGTAGTGCTGGGACAGCCCAGGAGACCCAGTACTTC,CASSAGTAQETQYF
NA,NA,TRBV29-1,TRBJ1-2,TGCAGCGTTGTCGGGGATACTAACTATGGCTACACCTTC,CSVVGDTNYGYTF
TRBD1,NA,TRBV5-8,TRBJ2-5,TGTGCCAGCAGTTCGGGACAGGTAGTGGAGACCCAGTACTTC,CASSSGQVVETQYF
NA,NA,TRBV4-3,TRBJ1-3,TGCGCCAGCAGCCAAACTCAGGACTTCTCTGGAAACACCATATATTTT,CASSQTQDFSGNTIYF
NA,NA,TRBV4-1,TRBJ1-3,TGCGCCAGCAGCCCCTGGGGGGCCGGGGTTCGAAACACCATATATTTT,CASSPWGAGVRNTIYF
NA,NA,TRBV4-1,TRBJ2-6,TGCGCCAGCAGCCAAGTTTCCGGCCTGGAAGTTGGGGCCAACGTCCTGACTTTC,CASSQVSGLEVGANVLTF